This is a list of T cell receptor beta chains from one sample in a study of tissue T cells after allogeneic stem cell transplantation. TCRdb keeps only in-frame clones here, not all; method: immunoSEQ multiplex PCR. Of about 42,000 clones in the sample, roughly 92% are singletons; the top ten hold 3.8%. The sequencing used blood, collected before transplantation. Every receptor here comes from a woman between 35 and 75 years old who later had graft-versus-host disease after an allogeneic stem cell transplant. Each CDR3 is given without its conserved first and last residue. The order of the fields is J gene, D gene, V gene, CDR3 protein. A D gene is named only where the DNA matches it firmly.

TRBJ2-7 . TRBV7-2 ASSRLTEQY
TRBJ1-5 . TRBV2 ASSQGGNQPQH
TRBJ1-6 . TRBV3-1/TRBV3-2 ASSQDWGGVDSPLH
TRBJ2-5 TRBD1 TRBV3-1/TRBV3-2 ASSQAGTGGAETQY
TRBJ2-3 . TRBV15 ATSRTGGADLTDTQY
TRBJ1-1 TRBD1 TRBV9 ASSKGQMNTEAF
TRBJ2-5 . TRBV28 ASRRFDHQETQY
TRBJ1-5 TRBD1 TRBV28 ASSSHQIGTAYQPQH
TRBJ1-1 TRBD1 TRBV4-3 ASSHDRGNTEAF
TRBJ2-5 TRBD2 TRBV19 ASSGGGAGQETQY
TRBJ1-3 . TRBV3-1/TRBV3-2 ATGDSGNTIY
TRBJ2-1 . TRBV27 ASSLPGVGEQF
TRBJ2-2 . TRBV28 ASSSQGAGTGELF
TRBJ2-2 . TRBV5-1 ASSLGGAGELF
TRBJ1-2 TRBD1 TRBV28 ARQGDLYGYT
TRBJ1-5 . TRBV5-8 ASSPGGYSNQPQH
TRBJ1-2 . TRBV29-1 SVRQNGYT
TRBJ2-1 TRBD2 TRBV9 ASSVAPRSGTYNEQF
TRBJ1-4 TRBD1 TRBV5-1 ASSPGVGGQGNEKLF
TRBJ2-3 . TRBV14 ASSPIIGRGYHYTDTQY
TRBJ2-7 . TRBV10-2 ASSESDYEQY
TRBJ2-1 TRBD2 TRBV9 ASSVGYGRGNEQF
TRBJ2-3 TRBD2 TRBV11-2 ASSLELAGGDTQY
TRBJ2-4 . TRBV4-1 ASSQLNKNIQY
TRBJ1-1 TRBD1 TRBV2 ASRATGGGTEAF
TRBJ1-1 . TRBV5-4 ASSLTADHAEAF
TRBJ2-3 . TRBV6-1 ASSEGRFTDTQY
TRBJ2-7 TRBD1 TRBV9 ASSVAPDRATYEQY
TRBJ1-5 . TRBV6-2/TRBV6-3 ASSYTGNNQPQH
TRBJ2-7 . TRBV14 ASSLGQNSYEQY
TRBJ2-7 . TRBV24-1 ATSETGTTYEQY
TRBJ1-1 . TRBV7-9 ASTPPGVRDTEAF
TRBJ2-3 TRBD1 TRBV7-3 ASSNGQGLNTDTQY
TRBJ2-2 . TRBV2 ASSAARGLTGELF
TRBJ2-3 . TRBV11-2 ASSSMGARADTQY
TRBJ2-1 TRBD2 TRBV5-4 ASSLGTSGRGYEQF
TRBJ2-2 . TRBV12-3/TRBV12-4 ASRLANTGELF
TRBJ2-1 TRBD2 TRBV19 ASTDTSGRATYNEQF
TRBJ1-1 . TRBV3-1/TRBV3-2 ATGKGMNTEAF
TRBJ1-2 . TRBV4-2 ASSQEASGGGYT
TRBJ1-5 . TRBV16 ASSQTLAGSWPQH
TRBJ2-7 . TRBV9 ASSVTDAGYEQY